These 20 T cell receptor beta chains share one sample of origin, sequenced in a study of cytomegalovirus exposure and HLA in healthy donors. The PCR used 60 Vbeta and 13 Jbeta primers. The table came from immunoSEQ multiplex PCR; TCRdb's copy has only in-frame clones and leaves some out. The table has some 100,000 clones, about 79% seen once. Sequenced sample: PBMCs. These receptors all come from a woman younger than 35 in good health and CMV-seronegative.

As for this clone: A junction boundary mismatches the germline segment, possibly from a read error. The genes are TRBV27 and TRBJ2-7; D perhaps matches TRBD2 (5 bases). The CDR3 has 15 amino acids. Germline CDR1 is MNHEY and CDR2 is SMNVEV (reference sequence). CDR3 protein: CAGSLSRVGTYEQYF. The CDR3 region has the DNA TGTGCCGGCAGTTTATCGCGGGTGGGGACCTACGAGCAGTACTTC.

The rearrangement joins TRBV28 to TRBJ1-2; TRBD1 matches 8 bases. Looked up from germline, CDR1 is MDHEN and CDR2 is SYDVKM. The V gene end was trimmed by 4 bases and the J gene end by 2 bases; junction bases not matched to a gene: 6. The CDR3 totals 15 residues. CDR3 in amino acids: CASSSWTGQNYGYTF. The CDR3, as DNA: TGTGCCAGCAGTTCCTGGACAGGGCAAAACTATGGCTACACCTTC.

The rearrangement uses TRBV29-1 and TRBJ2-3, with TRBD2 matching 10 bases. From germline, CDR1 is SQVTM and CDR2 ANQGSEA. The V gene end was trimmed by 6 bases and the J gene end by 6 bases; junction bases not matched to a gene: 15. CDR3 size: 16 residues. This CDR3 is CSVGGDASGGSDTQYF. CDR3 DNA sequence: TGCAGCGTCGGAGGGGATGCTAGCGGGGGCTCTGATACGCAGTATTTT.

The CDR3 DNA reads as TGTGCCAGTAGAAGAAAGATCTCTGGAAACACCATATATTTT. Translation: CASRRKISGNTIYF. V is TRBV6-1 and J is TRBJ1-3; D not certain. The V gene lost 9 bases and the J gene lost 0 bases, with 12 bases spanning the gap. CDR3 length: 14 residues. Germline V gene sequence: CDR1 MNHNS, CDR2 SASEGT.

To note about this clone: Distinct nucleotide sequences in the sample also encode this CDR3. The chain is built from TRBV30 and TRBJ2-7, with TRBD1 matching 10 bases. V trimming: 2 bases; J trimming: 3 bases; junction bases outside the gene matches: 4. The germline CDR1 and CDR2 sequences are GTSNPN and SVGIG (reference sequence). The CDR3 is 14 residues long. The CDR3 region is CAWSPGQGVYEQYF. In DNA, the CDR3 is TGTGCCTGGAGTCCTGGACAGGGGGTCTACGAGCAGTACTTC.

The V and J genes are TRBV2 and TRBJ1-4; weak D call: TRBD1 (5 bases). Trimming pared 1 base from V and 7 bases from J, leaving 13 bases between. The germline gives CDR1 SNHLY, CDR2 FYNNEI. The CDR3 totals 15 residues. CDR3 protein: CASSEVGGEIEKLFF. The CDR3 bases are TGTGCCAGCAGTGAAGTCGGGGGGGAGATTGAAAAACTGTTTTTT.

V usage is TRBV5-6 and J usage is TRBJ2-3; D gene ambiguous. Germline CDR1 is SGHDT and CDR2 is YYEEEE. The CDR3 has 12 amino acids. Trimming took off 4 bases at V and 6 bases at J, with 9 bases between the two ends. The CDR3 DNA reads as TGTGCCAGCAGCGAGGCGTATGATACGCAGTATTTT. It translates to CASSEAYDTQYF. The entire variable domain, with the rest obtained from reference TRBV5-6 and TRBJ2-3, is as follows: DAGVTQSPTHLIKTRGQQVTLRCSPKSGHDTVSWYQQALGQGPQFIFQYYEEEERQRGNFPDRFSGHQFPNYSSELNVNALLLGDSALYLCASSEAYDTQYFGPGTRLTVL.

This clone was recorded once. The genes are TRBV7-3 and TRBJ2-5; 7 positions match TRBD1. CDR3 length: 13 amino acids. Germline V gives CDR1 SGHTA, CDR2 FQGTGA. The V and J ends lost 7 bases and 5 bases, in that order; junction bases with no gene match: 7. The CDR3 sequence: CASNTGAWETQYF. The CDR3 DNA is TGTGCCAGCAATACAGGGGCGTGGGAGACCCAGTACTTC.

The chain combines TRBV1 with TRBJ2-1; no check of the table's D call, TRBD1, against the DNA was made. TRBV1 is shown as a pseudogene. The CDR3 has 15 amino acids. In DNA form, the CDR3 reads TGCACCAGCAGCCTCCTAACAGGGACCTACAATGAGCAGTTCTTC. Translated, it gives CTSSLLTGTYNEQFF.

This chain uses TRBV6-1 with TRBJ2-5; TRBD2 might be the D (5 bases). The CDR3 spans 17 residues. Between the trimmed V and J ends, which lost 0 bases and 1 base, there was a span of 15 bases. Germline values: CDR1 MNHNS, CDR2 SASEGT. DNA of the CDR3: TGTGCCAGCAGTGAAGCGGAGGTGGGTTGGCTCCAAGAGACCCAGTACTTC. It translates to CASSEAEVGWLQETQYF.

The DNA of the CDR3 is TGTGCCAGCAGCCTCATTGGCAGGAGCACTAGGTCTGGAAACACCATATATTTT. It yields the protein CASSLIGRSTRSGNTIYF. This chain joins TRBV7-9 and TRBJ1-3, with D unresolved. The CDR3 is 18 amino acids. V was trimmed by 5 bases and J by 1 base, leaving 21 bases between them. The germline CDR1 and CDR2 sequences are SEHNR and FQNEAQ (reference sequence).

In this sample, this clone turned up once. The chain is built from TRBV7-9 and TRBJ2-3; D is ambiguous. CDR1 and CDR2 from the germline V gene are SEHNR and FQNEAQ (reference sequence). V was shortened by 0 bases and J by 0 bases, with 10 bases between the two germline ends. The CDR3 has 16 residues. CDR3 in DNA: TGTGCCAGCAGCTTAGCAGGTCAGGTTAGCACAGATACGCAGTATTTT. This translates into CASSLAGQVSTDTQYF.

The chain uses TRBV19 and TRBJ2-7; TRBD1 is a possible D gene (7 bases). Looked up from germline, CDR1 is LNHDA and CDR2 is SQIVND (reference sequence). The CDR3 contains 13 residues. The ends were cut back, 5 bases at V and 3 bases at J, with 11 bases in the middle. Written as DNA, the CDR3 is TGTGCCAGTAGTCAGGGGGGTCTCTACGAGCAGTACTTC. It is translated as CASSQGGLYEQYF.

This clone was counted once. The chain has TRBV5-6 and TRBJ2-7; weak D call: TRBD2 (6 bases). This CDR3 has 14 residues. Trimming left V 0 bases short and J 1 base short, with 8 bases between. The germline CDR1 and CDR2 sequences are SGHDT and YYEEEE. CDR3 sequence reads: CASSLGSGSYEQYF. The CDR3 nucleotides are TGTGCCAGCAGCTTGGGTAGCGGATCCTACGAGCAGTACTTC.

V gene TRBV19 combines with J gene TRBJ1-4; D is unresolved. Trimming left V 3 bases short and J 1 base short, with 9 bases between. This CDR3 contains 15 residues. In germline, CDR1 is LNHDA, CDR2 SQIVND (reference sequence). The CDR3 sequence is CASSINRGTNEKLFF. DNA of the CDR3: TGTGCCAGTAGTATCAACCGGGGAACTAATGAAAAACTGTTTTTT.

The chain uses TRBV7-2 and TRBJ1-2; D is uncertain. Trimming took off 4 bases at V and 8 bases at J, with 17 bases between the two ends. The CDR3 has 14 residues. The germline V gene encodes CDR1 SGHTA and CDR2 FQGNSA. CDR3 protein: CASSSTEGGLGYTF. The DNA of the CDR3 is TGTGCCAGCAGCTCAACAGAAGGAGGGTTGGGCTACACCTTC.

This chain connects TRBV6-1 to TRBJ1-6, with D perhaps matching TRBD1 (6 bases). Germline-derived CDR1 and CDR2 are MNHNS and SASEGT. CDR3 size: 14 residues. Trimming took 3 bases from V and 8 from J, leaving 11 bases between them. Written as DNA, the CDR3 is TGTGCCAGCAGTGACTACAGGGAGTATTCACCCCTCCACTTT. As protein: CASSDYREYSPLHF.

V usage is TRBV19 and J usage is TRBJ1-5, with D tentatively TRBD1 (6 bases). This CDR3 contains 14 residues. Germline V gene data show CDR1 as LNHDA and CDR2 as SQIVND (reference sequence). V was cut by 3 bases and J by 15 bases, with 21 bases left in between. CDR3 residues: CASSIDLPGQLVHF. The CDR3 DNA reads TGTGCCAGTAGTATTGATCTCCCGGGACAACTCGTGCATTTT.

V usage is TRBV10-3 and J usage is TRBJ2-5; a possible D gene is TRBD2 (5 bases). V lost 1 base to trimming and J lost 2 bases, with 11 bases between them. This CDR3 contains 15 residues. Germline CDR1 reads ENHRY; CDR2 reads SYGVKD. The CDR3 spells CAISEFKGAQETQYF. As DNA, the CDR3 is TGTGCCATCAGTGAGTTTAAGGGAGCGCAAGAGACCCAGTACTTC.

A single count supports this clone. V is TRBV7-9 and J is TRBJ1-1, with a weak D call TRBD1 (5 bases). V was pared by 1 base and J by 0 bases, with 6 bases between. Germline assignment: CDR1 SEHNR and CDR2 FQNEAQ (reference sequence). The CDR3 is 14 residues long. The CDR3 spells CASSLDRLNTEAFF. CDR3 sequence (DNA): TGTGCCAGCAGCTTAGACAGGCTGAACACTGAAGCTTTCTTT. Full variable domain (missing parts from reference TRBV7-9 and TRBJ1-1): DTGVSQNPRHKITKRGQNVTFRCDPISEHNRLYWYRQTLGQGPEFLTYFQNEAQLEKSRLLSDRFSAERPKGSFSTLEIQRTEQGDSAMYLCASSLDRLNTEAFFGQGTRLTVV.